A single TCR beta chain is shown here with its context. Its target antigen remains unknown. Within one base of it there is no much larger clone, and no base qualities were kept. Patients with a history of autoimmune disease or receiving systemic immunosuppression were excluded from the trial. In every dose cohort, peripheral blood was drawn for TCR sequencing at baseline, cycle 4 day 1, and cycle 7 day 1. The samples were taken from a phase I, first-in-human, multicenter, open-label dose-escalation trial of ivuxolimab. The trial enrolled adults with locally advanced or metastatic head and neck squamous cell, hepatocellular, melanoma or renal cell carcinoma. Before TCR sequencing, CD4+ and CD8+ T cells were separately sorted from peripheral blood. Counted from cysteine to phenylalanine, this CDR3 has 15 amino acids. Only the CDR3 DNA is retained, 45 bases long and in frame from the first base. The junction carries 18 bases between V and J, which are trimmed by 3 bases and 9 bases respectively. CDR1 MDHEN and CDR2 SYDVKM were looked up in the germline V gene.

The sample belongs to a study of OX40 agonist ivuxolimab in advanced cancers. Regarding the study in general: Ivuxolimab was an agonistic, fully human IgG2 monoclonal antibody directed against OX40 (CD134), a costimulatory receptor. Intravenous ivuxolimab was administered to patients every 2 weeks at six dose levels: 0.01, 0.1, 0.3, 1.5, 3 and 10 mg/kg. Among the 50 to 55 dose-escalation patients, roughly 20 had hepatocellular carcinoma, roughly 15 melanoma, 9 renal cell carcinoma and 9 head and neck cancer. A male proportion of nearly 85% and a mean age of around 60 years, ranging from 23 to 79, were recorded for the dose-escalation cohort. Prior anti-PD-1, anti-PD-L1 or anti-CTLA-4 therapy was permitted, and approximately 39% of dose-escalation patients had received checkpoint inhibitors. Three dose-escalation patients achieved partial responses, one with hepatocellular carcinoma and two with cutaneous melanoma. The purpose of peripheral TCRbeta sequencing was to test whether ivuxolimab changed TCR sequence diversity and led to clonal T-cell expansion. The paper covers the monotherapy dose-escalation part of the phase I ivuxolimab trial, which included N ≈ 57 patients.

Genomic DNA was extracted from sorted cells for sequencing of the TCRbeta CDR3 region. The immunoSEQ Assay was used to sequence the TCRbeta CDR3 regions. In its TCRdb copy, this immuneACCESS table keeps in-frame sequences only and misses some clones. Where compared with another copy, unresolved V genes explain less than half of these, and the others have no known cause. The sample records around 60,000 clones, roughly three quarters of which are singletons. Jointly, the top ten make up over 1% of the sample. Study-level results and caveats: In the 0.1-3.0 mg/kg groups, partial responders were among the patients with the lowest normalized peripheral clonal expansion, particularly in CD8+ T cells. After ivuxolimab, expanded clones were on average more numerous among CD8+ T cells than among CD4+ T cells. The antigen specificity of the peripheral T cells that underwent clonal expansion was not determined. Low levels of normalized T-cell clonal expansion were also seen in some patients who did not respond. At doses from 0.1 to 3.0 mg/kg, clonal expansion was seen in both CD4+ and CD8+ blood T cells between baseline and week 6.

Recombination linked TRBV28 to TRBJ2-1; TRBD2 might be the D gene, on 6 matching bases. The starting material was CD4+ or CD8+ T cells sorted from blood, obtained in a trial of the OX40 agonist ivuxolimab. This TCR was recovered from an adult with an advanced solid tumor such as melanoma, head and neck, liver or kidney cancer. The CDR3 region: CASSFMTRRYREQFF. DNA sequence: TGTGCCAGCAGTTTTATGACTAGGAGGTACCGTGAGCAGTTCTTC.